This T cell receptor (beta chain) emerged from a study of cytomegalovirus exposure and HLA in healthy donors (TCRdb year 2017). The study in broad terms: An earlier analysis of 587 of the donors reported approximately 260 Gb of sequence data and 95 million to 120 million unique TCR beta sequences obtained from 180 million or so T cells. All discovery cohort repertoires had been generated on a single sequencing platform. The study profiled the T cell repertoires of fewer than 850 subjects by immunosequencing and related them to cytomegalovirus serostatus. Among a few hundred genotyped donors of the cohort, an average of approximately 250,000 unique TCR beta nucleotide sequences were sequenced per donor, roughly a sixth of them non-productive. The aim of the study was to test whether cataloging public T cell receptors could identify signatures of past pathogen exposure. A later genetic analysis took genome-wide SNP genotypes for about three fifths of the roughly 700 donors and used that subset as a discovery cohort. Class I and class II HLA loci were covered by the typing at four-digit resolution. Five DR-DQ haplotypes were treated as single units for association and clustering because of strong linkage in the cohort. Rather than using new phenotypic data, the later analysis identified candidate immune exposures from TCR beta sequences and from how often those sequences occurred across donors. The number of typed donors differed by locus: about 629-640 for A, B, C, DRB1 and DQB1; about 520 for DQA1; 606 for DPA1; and 450 to 480 for DPB1. Of the 350 to 450 genotyped donors, roughly 80% were placed in the genetic ancestry cluster associated with self-reported Caucasian donors. Donor age, sex, ethnicity and CMV serostatus were compiled alongside the repertoire data. The study combined high-throughput TCR immunosequencing, statistical association of individual TCRs with disease status, and machine learning to predict cytomegalovirus infection status. A later analysis re-analyzed previously published TCR beta repertoires from approximately 700 donors and added high-resolution HLA genotyping to study TCR occurrence patterns. A separate validation cohort of roughly 130 different subjects was used in addition to the roughly 720-subject first cohort. About 310 gigabases of sequencing data and tens of millions of unique TCR sequences were included in an early release covering roughly 600 HLA-typed donors. To decide whether each TCR beta V gene segment behaved as functional or pseudogenic, an earlier analysis of some 600 of the donors relied on high-throughput TCR beta sequencing. Overall study results and their limits: When HLA alleles, especially DR and DQ, strongly co-occurred, attributing TCR associations to individual alleles was difficult. The earlier analysis of about 600 of the donors excluded over 15 rarely observed V segments, including chromosome 9 orphons, because counts were too low. CMV serostatus was the only immune exposure information available for the cohort. A further reported finding was that TCR beta sequences accurately predicted the HLA-A and HLA-B alleles for most subjects in the first cohort. In vitro tests confirmed that three of the cytomegalovirus-associated TCR beta chains recognize cytomegalovirus antigens. Sequencing depth was assumed to be roughly uniform across donors in the presence/absence analyses, though that assumption may not hold. Cytomegalovirus status was reported to be diagnosed by the classifier with high specificity and sensitivity in both the original and validation cohorts. Specific HLA alleles were associated with 18,000 or so TCR beta sequences at a false discovery rate of 0.05 in a later analysis. While some public TCRs were present in many individuals, most TCR sequences turned up only very rarely across donors. In a later analysis, HLA-associated TCR beta chains showed more clonal expansion and lower generation probabilities than non-associated chains that were equally common. According to the authors, the approach could potentially be generalized to other disease states and immunological phenotypes. Some IMGT-functional V segments, including TRBV6-2 and TRBV6-3, could not be told apart with the 87-base-pair reads, so those segments were excluded. In this cohort, only TCR beta chains were sequenced, and detectable features were limited by the absence of alpha or paired-chain data. Correlated functional status among segregating V segments might be attributable to linkage disequilibrium, but an unknown experimental factor could not be ruled out. A later analysis found that TCR association rates varied across HLA loci, with DRB1 alleles showing the most associated TCRs and HLA-C alleles the fewest. A total of about 150 TCR beta chains were listed by the study as associated with cytomegalovirus. HLA typing was unavailable for some donors at each locus, so association tests used only the typed subset. Broadly in line with IMGT annotations, most TCR beta V segments showed up in productive rearrangements about 90% or about 30% of the time in an earlier analysis of some 590 of the donors. A later genetic analysis reported fewer N-insertions in productive TCRs among donors in an Asian-associated ancestry cluster than the roughly 700-donor mean. A later analysis reported that several top co-occurrence clusters appeared linked to parvovirus B19, influenza, CMV and Epstein-Barr virus. A later genetic analysis associated a missense DCLRE1C variant with V-gene and J-gene trimming of TCR beta chains, and an independent cohort replicated the association. Most CMV-associated TCR beta chains appeared to be HLA-restricted in a later analysis, and the HLA associations seemed to be driven largely by CMV exposure. A cluster of highly shared sequence variants was judged likely to be a technical artifact of the sequencing pipeline.

Concerning this clone: The antigen it recognizes is unknown. No base quality values were provided; no much bigger clone lies one nucleotide off.

The germline V gene sets CDR1 to LGHNA and CDR2 to YNFKEQ. The CDR3 runs 12 residues from the cysteine to the phenylalanine. Of all the DNA, just the CDR3 is kept, 36 bases in frame from base 1. At the junction V is shortened by 4 bases and J by 3 bases, with 6 bases in between. Libraries were made using the immunoSEQ multiplex PCR assay. For the multiplex PCR, a mixture combining 60 forward primers for TCR Vbeta segments and 13 reverse primers for TCR Jbeta segments was used. Amplification of the CDR3 region of rearranged TCR beta genes was performed with a multiplex PCR assay on genomic DNA. The Illumina HiSeq System was used to sequence the amplified TCR beta libraries as 87-base-pair reads. The paper's data handling went like this. A later analysis counted tens of millions of unique TCR beta chains across the 650 to 800 repertoires, and approximately 11 million of these chains were shared by at least two donors. Raw reads were error-corrected and collapsed into unique sequences with a nearest-neighbor algorithm that merged closely related sequences to remove PCR and sequencing errors. To assign V, D and J gene segments, CDR3 sequences were aligned to IMGT reference sequences. Each retained sequence needed at least a six-nucleotide match to both a V gene segment and a J gene segment. Rearrangements were called productive when the CDR3 lacked stop codons and stayed in frame with V and J; all others were non-productive. Following IMGT convention, CDR3 was defined as the stretch from the second conserved V-encoded cysteine up to the conserved J-encoded phenylalanine. The earlier analysis of fewer than 750 of the donors excluded sequences that lacked an unambiguous match to a single V gene segment. An earlier analysis of a few hundred of the donors called V segments functional above 56.7% productive rearrangements and segregating when the between-donor standard deviation exceeded 5%. A statistical classification framework was built to diagnose cytomegalovirus status from the catalog of TCR beta chain sequences. V and J gene assignment, in a later analysis, came from comparing TCR nucleotide sequences with IMGT/GENE-DB human TR gene sequences. Using the TCRdist pipeline, a later analysis assigned CDR3 sequences along with most-parsimonious VDJ recombination scenarios. In a later analysis, each TCR beta chain was defined by its CDR3 amino acid sequence together with its V-gene family, and reads without a unique V-gene family were excluded. As a way to deal with suspected cross-contamination and a sequencing artifact, a later analysis dropped approximately 570 nucleotide sequences that were highly shared and had low generation probability. For each public chain, a later analysis derived a clonal expansion index from normalized ranks of inferred template counts within each repertoire. A later analysis computed generation probabilities with a VDJ recombination model fitted to out-of-frame rearrangements, and checked the results against IGoR. Hypergeometric tests were used in a later analysis to score TCR-TCR, TCR-HLA and TCR-CMV co-occurrence, with a repertoire-size bias correction applied to the TCR pairs. A later analysis estimated false discovery rates by permuting HLA or CMV assignments 20 times. In a later analysis, co-occurring TCRs were grouped using DBSCAN, and TCRdist sequence similarity was added for clustering within HLA-allele-positive subsets. Co-occurrence clustering excluded repertoires with fewer than 30,000 or more than 120,000 public chains, plus five with anomalous nucleotide sharing. TCRdb took over this immuneACCESS table, retaining in-frame rearrangements with V and J assigned. Such tables are incomplete; in checked studies, under half of the missing clones stem from an unresolved V gene, and the remainder is unexplained. V, J and clone size were drawn from that table, and D and trimming were deduced from the DNA. The sample table lists approximately 150,000 clones, around 80% of them with a count of one. The top ten clonotypes cover 6.5% to 7.5% of the sample.

The cohort comprised hundreds of healthy bone marrow donors. At the time of sampling, all cohort members were nominally healthy, though unrecorded immune exposures were likely present. The donor tested CMV seropositive, placing the donor among the 289 seropositive members of the cohort. A peripheral blood sample was collected from each donor, and TCR beta sequencing was performed on peripheral blood mononuclear cells. The Qiagen DNeasy Blood Extraction Kit was used to extract genomic DNA from the blood cell samples. In this chain, TRBV4-2 is recombined with TRBJ1-2; the D gene lacks a confident call. Sequences were obtained from PBMCs. The TCR comes from a woman aged 25 to 39 in good health and CMV-seropositive. The CDR3: CASSLEDYGYTF. DNA sequence: TGTGCCAGCAGCCTTGAGGACTATGGCTACACCTTC.